The source of this T cell receptor (beta chain) is a study of cytomegalovirus exposure and HLA in healthy donors. Study-level information: The platform used for the approximately 130 validation repertoires matched that of the approximately 710 first-cohort repertoires, a later analysis reported.

In regard to this clone: Its antigen is not identified.

Assay used: immunoSEQ multiplex PCR; TCRdb lists only in-frame clones, some missing. The sample carries about 160,000 clones, 88% recorded once. General observations from the study: According to the study, about 180 TCR beta chains were cytomegalovirus-associated. Among TCR sequences, most were rare, though some public TCRs appeared in many donors. Cytomegalovirus status was reportedly diagnosed by the classifier with high specificity and sensitivity.

This CDR3 spans 15 amino acids. The ends were cut back, 3 bases at V and 4 bases at J, with 12 bases in the middle. CDR1 is LNHDA and CDR2 is SQIVND in the germline V gene (reference sequence). The sample comprised PBMCs. The clonotype was recovered from a man younger than 35 in good health and CMV-seronegative. The V call is TRBV19, the J call TRBJ2-2, with D maybe TRBD1 (6 bases). The chain's CDR3 is CASSIQGPTTGELFF. The CDR3 nucleotides read TGTGCCAGTAGTATTCAGGGGCCGACCACCGGGGAGCTGTTTTTT. Filled out from reference TRBV19 and TRBJ2-2, the complete variable domain reads DGGITQSPKYLFRKEGQNVTLSCEQNLNHDAMYWYRQDPGQGLRLIYYSQIVNDFQKGDIAEGYSVSREKKESFPLTVTSAQKNPTAFYLCASSIQGPTTGELFFGEGSRLTVL.